The clone carrying this T cell receptor (beta chain) was detected a few times. No antigen is known for it. For the second PCR, which ran for 7 to 11 cycles, a sample-barcoded 5' primer and a J-beta primer mix were used. TCRdb reanalysed the 5' RACE reads using MiXCR and keeps one entry per CDR3 protein. The data contain around 1,900,000 distinct CDR3 sequences, 35% to 50% of them singletons. Each sample used at least 7 million PBMCs. The CDR3 is made up of 14 amino acids. Per germline, CDR1 SGHTA and CDR2 FQGNSA. J lost 7 bases, V lost 4 bases, and 5 bases had no gene match. The data were taken from a study of blood T cells in healthy people across ages. Overall study findings and caveats: Expanded clonotype shifts may have been confounded, as the donors had an unknown CMV status. Older individuals had lower TCR beta diversity per million T cells (the decline was roughly linear). Percentage of naive T cells showed a strong correlation with TCR beta diversity.

The source of this sequence is a human donor in good health. Input material: blood. The chain combines TRBV7-2 with TRBJ1-5; 9 bases map to TRBD1. In DNA form, the CDR3 reads TGTGCCAGCAGCTATGACAGGGGGATACAGCCCCAGCATTTT. This translates into CASSYDRGIQPQHF.